This is a list of T cell receptor beta chains from one sample in a study of beta chain features in type 1 diabetes. Assay: immunoSEQ multiplex PCR; the TCRdb copy retains only in-frame clones and omits some. Among about 360,000 clones listed, around an eighth were seen once. The sequencing input was naive CD4+ T cells from blood. The receptors were gathered from a man between 18 and 29 years old in good health. The CDR3 runs from the conserved cysteine through the conserved F or W. The D gene is left open where the match is weak. Not all rows give a size; the values are once, few, many and, for expanded clones, a class.

D: TRBD1
size: .
J: TRBJ2-1
V: TRBV5-4
DNA: TGTGCCAGCAGGCAAACCACAGGGGGCAGCTACAATGAGCAGTTCTTC
CDR3: CASRQTTGGSYNEQFF

D: .
size: few
J: TRBJ1-1
V: TRBV11-2
DNA: TGTGCCACCTCCGGTGTGAGTTGGAGACCTGAAGCTTTCTTT
CDR3: CATSGVSWRPEAFF

D: .
size: .
J: TRBJ1-1
V: TRBV4-1
DNA: TGCGCCAGCAGCCCCCTGGGAGGGCAGGGGCTGCCTGAAGCTTTCTTT
CDR3: CASSPLGGQGLPEAFF

D: TRBD2
size: few
J: TRBJ2-1
V: TRBV5-1
DNA: TGCGCCAGCAGTGAGACTAGCGGGGGGTACAATGAGCAGTTCTTC
CDR3: CASSETSGGYNEQFF

D: .
size: few
J: TRBJ2-2
V: TRBV19
DNA: TGTGCCAGTAAGAACATTTACAGGAATCACACCGGGGAGCTGTTTTTT
CDR3: CASKNIYRNHTGELFF

D: TRBD1
size: .
J: TRBJ1-2
V: TRBV9
DNA: TGTGCCAGCAGCGTGGACAGGGGGGTATCCGGCTACACCTTC
CDR3: CASSVDRGVSGYTF

D: .
size: few
J: TRBJ1-1
V: TRBV7-3
DNA: TGTGCCAGCAGCTTAGCAGGAAGGAACACTGAAGCTTTCTTT
CDR3: CASSLAGRNTEAFF

D: .
size: few
J: TRBJ2-7
V: TRBV7-2
DNA: TGTGCCAGCAGGGGGTCGGGAGTCTACGAGCAGTACTTC
CDR3: CASRGSGVYEQYF

D: TRBD2
size: few
J: TRBJ2-2
V: TRBV2
DNA: TGTGCCAGCAGTCCCAGCGGGGGATACACCGGGGAGCTGTTTTTT
CDR3: CASSPSGGYTGELFF

D: .
size: .
J: TRBJ1-3
V: TRBV29-1
DNA: TGCAGCGTCGGGAGCTCGGCTGGAAACACCATATATTTT
CDR3: CSVGSSAGNTIYF

D: TRBD1
size: .
J: TRBJ1-2
V: TRBV18
DNA: TGTGCCAGCTCACCACCCGGGACAGGGATGGCCTATGGCTACACCTTC
CDR3: CASSPPGTGMAYGYTF

D: TRBD1
size: .
J: TRBJ1-4
V: TRBV5-1
DNA: TGCGCCAGCAGCTTCGGGACAGGTCCCGAAAAACTGTTTTTT
CDR3: CASSFGTGPEKLFF

D: .
size: .
J: TRBJ2-1
V: TRBV6-6
DNA: TGTGCCAGCAGTTACTCGAGGTTGAGCGACAATGAGCAGTTCTTC
CDR3: CASSYSRLSDNEQFF

D: TRBD2
size: .
J: TRBJ2-1
V: TRBV30
DNA: TGTGCCTGGGAACTAGCGGGAGATATTGAGCAGTTCTTC
CDR3: CAWELAGDIEQFF

D: TRBD1
size: few
J: TRBJ1-6
V: TRBV29-1
DNA: TGCAGCGTTGCCACAGGGGGACAGGATTCACCCCTCCACTTT
CDR3: CSVATGGQDSPLHF

D: TRBD1
size: .
J: TRBJ1-4
V: TRBV7-9
DNA: TGTGCCAGCAGTACCAGGGGGAATGAAAAACTGTTTTTT
CDR3: CASSTRGNEKLFF

D: .
size: .
J: TRBJ1-2
V: TRBV6-5
DNA: TGTGCCAGCACCCAAGGAGTAGACGGCTACACCTTC
CDR3: CASTQGVDGYTF

D: .
size: .
J: TRBJ2-3
V: TRBV7-9
DNA: TGTGCCAGCAGTCGAAACTGGGATACGCAGTATTTT
CDR3: CASSRNWDTQYF

D: TRBD2
size: .
J: TRBJ2-1
V: TRBV28
DNA: TGTGCCAGCAGTTCGAACCAAGCGGGAGGTTCCTACAATGAGCAGTTCTTC
CDR3: CASSSNQAGGSYNEQFF

D: TRBD1
size: .
J: TRBJ2-7
V: TRBV4-1
DNA: TGCGCCAGCAGCCAAGATCCTACAGGGGTTCTGTCCTACGAGCAGTACTTC
CDR3: CASSQDPTGVLSYEQYF

D: .
size: .
J: TRBJ1-1
V: TRBV6-4
DNA: TGTGCCAGCCCCGCCCGGGGGAACACTGAAGCTTTCTTT
CDR3: CASPARGNTEAFF

D: .
size: .
J: TRBJ1-5
V: TRBV30
DNA: TGTGCCTGGAGTGCATCGGAGAGCCGCCAGCATTTT
CDR3: CAWSASESRQHF

D: TRBD1
size: .
J: TRBJ1-1
V: TRBV30
DNA: TGTGCCTGGAGTGGTGGACAGGGGTACGCTGAAGCTTTCTTT
CDR3: CAWSGGQGYAEAFF

D: .
size: few
J: TRBJ2-7
V: TRBV6-5
DNA: TGTGCCAGCAGTGCTGGAGTCGAGCAGTACTTC
CDR3: CASSAGVEQYF

D: .
size: few
J: TRBJ2-3
V: TRBV9
DNA: TGTGCCAGCAGCGTAATTAGCGCAGATACGCAGTATTTT
CDR3: CASSVISADTQYF

D: .
size: .
J: TRBJ1-3
V: TRBV30
DNA: TGTGCCTGGAAAGGAGAAACGGTCGAAAACACCATATATTTT
CDR3: CAWKGETVENTIYF

D: TRBD2
size: few
J: TRBJ2-3
V: TRBV5-4
DNA: TGTGCCAGCAGCTTCGGACTAGCGGGTAGAACAGATACGCAGTATTTT
CDR3: CASSFGLAGRTDTQYF

D: .
size: .
J: TRBJ1-1
V: TRBV18
DNA: TGTGCCAGCTCGCAGGACAGTATGAACACTGAAGCTTTCTTT
CDR3: CASSQDSMNTEAFF

D: .
size: .
J: TRBJ2-3
V: TRBV5-1
DNA: TGCGCCAGCAGCTTGGTAAGACGCAGGGCGGTCGGGAGCACAGATACGCAGTATTTT
CDR3: CASSLVRRRAVGSTDTQYF

D: .
size: .
J: TRBJ1-6
V: TRBV2
DNA: TGTGCCAGCAGTGGGGCACTTAATTCACCCCTCCACTTT
CDR3: CASSGALNSPLHF

D: .
size: .
J: TRBJ2-7
V: TRBV18
DNA: TGTGCCAGCTCACCGCAGGGTGTCCACGAGCAGTACTTC
CDR3: CASSPQGVHEQYF

D: .
size: .
J: TRBJ2-1
V: TRBV19
DNA: TGTGCCAGTAGTATAGTAGGGGGATCTAATGAGCAGTTCTTC
CDR3: CASSIVGGSNEQFF

D: TRBD2
size: .
J: TRBJ2-3
V: TRBV7-9
DNA: TGTGCCAGCAGTTCGGCCGGGACTAGCGGGGGAGATACGCAGTATTTT
CDR3: CASSSAGTSGGDTQYF

D: TRBD2
size: few
J: TRBJ2-3
V: TRBV30
DNA: TGTGCCTGGAGCAGGACTAGCGGGTTACACACAGATACGCAGTATTTT
CDR3: CAWSRTSGLHTDTQYF

D: .
size: .
J: TRBJ1-5
V: TRBV27
DNA: TGTGCCAGCAGACGTATTGGGGAGGGAAGCAATCAGCCCCAGCATTTT
CDR3: CASRRIGEGSNQPQHF

D: TRBD1
size: .
J: TRBJ1-1
V: TRBV29-1
DNA: TGCAGCGTGAACAGGGGGGGCAACACTGAAGCTTTCTTT
CDR3: CSVNRGGNTEAFF

D: TRBD1
size: few
J: TRBJ1-2
V: TRBV4-3
DNA: TGCGCCAGCAGCCGAAATCCGGGCGGACAGGGATCCTATGGCTACACCTTC
CDR3: CASSRNPGGQGSYGYTF

D: .
size: few
J: TRBJ1-2
V: TRBV29-1
DNA: TGCAGCGTTGAAGTGGGCAGTCATGACTATGGCTACACCTTC
CDR3: CSVEVGSHDYGYTF

D: TRBD1
size: .
J: TRBJ2-3
V: TRBV5-1
DNA: TGCGCCAGCAGCCCGGGACAGGGAACAGATACGCAGTATTTT
CDR3: CASSPGQGTDTQYF

D: .
size: .
J: TRBJ1-5
V: TRBV30
DNA: TGTGCCTGGAGTGAAGGGGGTGACAATCAGCCCCAGCATTTT
CDR3: CAWSEGGDNQPQHF

D: .
size: few
J: TRBJ1-5
V: TRBV19
DNA: TGTGCCAGTAGTATAGATCCTACGGGGTGGGGCAATCAGCCCCAGCATTTT
CDR3: CASSIDPTGWGNQPQHF